These 31 T cell receptor beta chains were sequenced from one sample in a study of cytomegalovirus exposure and HLA in healthy donors. PCR employed 60 Vbeta and 13 Jbeta primers. Profiling relied on immunoSEQ multiplex PCR, and the TCRdb table lists in-frame clones only, not all of them. The top ten clones hold around 1.9% of a sample with about 89,000 clones, around 64% of them seen once. Sequenced material: PBMCs. The receptors were gathered from a man aged 25 to 40 in good health and CMV-seronegative.

This clone was detected a few times. The chain combines TRBV2 with TRBJ1-2; 7 bases are shared with TRBD1. This CDR3 contains 14 residues. CDR1 SNHLY and CDR2 FYNNEI come from the germline V gene. The junction had 9 bases not matched to a gene; V was cut back by 6 bases and J by 5 bases. CDR3 DNA: TGTGCCAGCAGGATCGGACAGGTGCCATATGGCTACACCTTC. Protein: CASRIGQVPYGYTF.

The J gene is TRBJ2-1, the V gene TRBV29-1, with TRBD1 identical over 10 bases. V was clipped by 4 bases and J by 6 bases; unmatched bases: 3. CDR3 length: 13 residues. CDR1 and CDR2 from the germline V gene are SQVTM and ANQGSEA. The CDR3 loop reads CSVGQGAVNEQFF. As DNA, the CDR3 is TGCAGCGTTGGACAGGGGGCGGTCAATGAGCAGTTCTTC.

Comment on this clone: An end of the junction differs from the germline gene, which may be a read error. The sample contains more than one DNA sequence encoding this CDR3. The chain uses TRBV6-5 and TRBJ2-3; 13 bases are shared with TRBD2. The germline CDR1 and CDR2 sequences are MNHEY and SVGAGI. The CDR3 runs to 15 residues. The CDR3 is CASSWTSGGTDTQYF. CDR3 nucleotide sequence: TGTGCCAGCAGTTGGACTAGCGGGGGAACAGATACACAGTATTTT.

Only a few counts were recorded for this clone. The rearrangement joins TRBV9 to TRBJ2-7; 7 bases are shared with TRBD1. Germline V gene data show CDR1 as SGDLS and CDR2 as YYNGEE. Trimming cost V 0 bases and J 7 bases; bases outside gene matches: 10. There are 15 residues in the CDR3. The CDR3 DNA sequence: TGTGCCAGCAGCGTAGGGGGACAGAGATCTTGGGAGCAGTACTTC. It is translated as CASSVGGQRSWEQYF.

The CDR3 coding sequence is TGTGCCAGCAGTTCCACAGGGTCTGGCGAAAAACTGTTTTTT. Its protein product is CASSSTGSGEKLFF. This rearrangement joins TRBV4-2 to TRBJ1-4, with D maybe TRBD1 (6 bases). Trimming removed 6 bases at V and 8 bases at J, with 16 bases between. The CDR3 contains 14 residues. The V gene's germline CDR1 is LGHNA and CDR2 YNFKEQ.

V gene TRBV6-5 combines with J gene TRBJ1-1, with TRBD1 matching 8 bases. Germline trimming cut 4 bases from V and 4 bases from J; bases unmatched to any gene: 8. Germline CDR1 is MNHEY and CDR2 is SVGAGI. The CDR3 totals 15 residues. CDR3 coding DNA: TGTGCCAGCAGTTCCCGGGCGACAGGGGCCACTGAAGCTTTCTTT. This gives the protein CASSSRATGATEAFF.

This clone has a single count. In DNA form, the CDR3 reads TGTGCCATCAGTGAGTCGAGTTCCAGGATTTACGAGCAGTACTTC. Amino acid sequence: CAISESSSRIYEQYF. This chain uses TRBV10-3 with TRBJ2-7; no clear D gene. The CDR3 totals 15 residues. Germline lookup yields CDR1 ENHRY and CDR2 SYGVKD. Trimming removed 0 bases from V and 4 bases from J, with 13 bases in between.

V usage is TRBV27 and J usage is TRBJ1-2; 9 bases align to TRBD1. V lost 6 bases to trimming and J lost 4 bases; unmatched junction nucleotides: 9. The CDR3 totals 15 residues. Germline CDR1 and CDR2: MNHEY and SMNVEV (reference sequence). The CDR3 sequence is CASRPPGQGVYGYTF. The DNA of the CDR3 is TGTGCCAGCAGACCTCCGGGACAGGGCGTCTATGGCTACACCTTC.

The chain recombines TRBV27 with TRBJ2-3, with 13 bases fitting TRBD2. The CDR3 contains 17 residues. Germline V gives CDR1 MNHEY, CDR2 SMNVEV (reference sequence). The ends lost 5 bases at V and 5 bases at J; junction bases unmatched: 10. The CDR3 protein is CASSHPTSGRAKDTQYF. In DNA form, the CDR3 reads TGTGCCAGCAGTCACCCAACTAGCGGGAGGGCCAAAGATACGCAGTATTTT.

This clone was observed a handful of times. DNA of the CDR3: TGTGCCAGCAGCCCTTCTAGCGGGGGGGCGGGAGGCATCGGGGAGCTGTTTTTT. Translating it yields CASSPSSGGAGGIGELFF. The V gene is TRBV7-3, the J gene TRBJ2-2; TRBD2 matches 12 bases. The CDR3 length is 18 residues. CDR1 is SGHTA and CDR2 is FQGTGA in the germline V gene. J gave up 7 bases and V 5 bases, and 14 bases lay outside the gene matches. Full variable domain (remainder filled in from reference TRBV7-3 and TRBJ2-2): GAGVSQTPSNKVTEKGKYVELRCDPISGHTALYWYRQSLGQGPEFLIYFQGTGAADDSGLPNDRFFAVRPEGSVSTLKIQRTERGDSAVYLCASSPSSGGAGGIGELFFGEGSRLTVL.

This chain uses TRBV29-1 with TRBJ1-1; TRBD1 matches 8 bases. The CDR3 loop spans 13 amino acids. The V gene's germline CDR1 is SQVTM and CDR2 ANQGSEA. The ends lost 7 bases at V and 0 bases at J; junction bases unmatched: 4. CDR3 protein: CSAGQGLNTEAFF. Written as DNA, the CDR3 is TGCAGCGCCGGACAGGGCCTGAACACTGAAGCTTTCTTT.

V gene TRBV4-3 combines with J gene TRBJ2-1, with 13 bases aligning to TRBD2. The J segment lost 7 bases and the V segment lost 0 bases, leaving 6 bases of the junction unmatched. Germline assignment: CDR1 LGHNA and CDR2 YSLEER. The CDR3 length is 17 residues. CDR3 nucleotides: TGCGCCAGCAGCCAAGAATTACTAGCGGGGGGGTGGAATGAGCAGTTCTTC. Residues: CASSQELLAGGWNEQFF.

The CDR3 loop is CASSLAVRAGNTIYF. The CDR3 DNA sequence: TGTGCCAGCAGCTTAGCCGTCAGGGCTGGAAACACCATATATTTT. The gene calls are TRBV7-9 and TRBJ1-3; possible D gene TRBD1, 5 bases. The V gene's germline CDR1 is SEHNR and CDR2 FQNEAQ (reference sequence). V was shortened by 0 bases and J by 2 bases, with 8 bases between the two germline ends. The CDR3 consists of 15 residues.

This CDR3 is CASSLGGTGVRANEKLFF. DNA for the CDR3: TGCGCCAGCAGCTTGGGAGGGACAGGGGTTCGGGCTAATGAAAAACTGTTTTTT. This sequence joins TRBV5-1 and TRBJ1-4, with 10 nucleotides matching TRBD1. V gave up 0 bases and J gave up 3 bases; unmatched junction bases: 8. This CDR3 comprises 18 residues. The germline gives CDR1 SGHRS, CDR2 YFSETQ. Filled out from reference TRBV5-1 and TRBJ1-4, the complete variable domain reads KAGVTQTPRYLIKTRGQQVTLSCSPISGHRSVSWYQQTPGQGLQFLFEYFSETQRNKGNFPGRFSGRQFSNSRSEMNVSTLELGDSALYLCASSLGGTGVRANEKLFFGSGTQLSVL.

As for this clone: Distinct nucleotide sequences in the sample also encode this CDR3. The chain employs TRBV5-1 and TRBJ2-7; 10 bases map to TRBD1. CDR1 and CDR2 (germline): SGHRS, YFSETQ. The trim removed 3 bases at V and 2 bases at J, leaving 2 bases unmatched. The CDR3 has 14 amino acids. The CDR3 sequence is CASSSGTGAYEQYF. CDR3 in DNA: TGCGCCAGCAGCTCCGGGACAGGGGCCTACGAGCAGTACTTC.

This chain uses TRBV4-3 with TRBJ2-2, with 9 bases lining up with TRBD1. The V and J ends lost 3 bases and 6 bases, in that order; junction bases with no gene match: 8. The CDR3 consists of 16 residues. CDR1 is LGHNA, CDR2 YSLEER, per germline. The CDR3 DNA sequence: TGCGCCAGCAGCCAGGAGCCGGGACAGGGATCCGGGGAGCTGTTTTTT. Amino acid sequence: CASSQEPGQGSGELFF.

The chain combines TRBV6-1 with TRBJ2-2, with TRBD2 matching over 9 bases. Per the germline V gene, CDR1 is MNHNS and CDR2 is SASEGT. CDR3 size: 20 residues. With V trimmed by 0 bases and J by 0 bases, 11 bases remained unmatched. The CDR3 coding sequence is TGTGCCAGCAGTGAAGCTGGGGTCGCTAGCGGGGCCGCGAACACCGGGGAGCTGTTTTTT. The encoded protein is CASSEAGVASGAANTGELFF.

This chain joins TRBV29-1 and TRBJ2-2, with TRBD2 as a possible D gene (5 bases). The CDR3 totals 15 residues. Per germline, CDR1 SQVTM and CDR2 ANQGSEA. V was pared by 6 bases and J by 0 bases, with 14 bases between. The CDR3 coding sequence is TGCAGCGTCTCCAGCAGGACTTCGAACACCGGGGAGCTGTTTTTT. Its translation is CSVSSRTSNTGELFF.

The V call is TRBV19, the J call TRBJ1-5; TRBD1 might be the D (5 bases). CDR1 is LNHDA, CDR2 SQIVND, per germline (reference sequence). Trimming took 5 bases from V and 6 from J, leaving 14 bases between them. The CDR3 runs to 14 residues. In nucleotides, the CDR3 is TGTGCCAGTAGTGAGGACGGGGGGAGTCAGCCCCAGCATTTT. This sequence encodes CASSEDGGSQPQHF.

The chain links TRBV5-1 to TRBJ2-7; maybe TRBD1 (6 bases). Deletions cut 3 bases from V and 4 bases from J, with 11 bases between. CDR1 and CDR2 from the germline V gene are SGHRS and YFSETQ. The CDR3 spans 13 residues. For the CDR3, the DNA is TGCGCCAGCAGCTGGGACATCACTTACGAGCAGTACTTC. Its translation is CASSWDITYEQYF.

The J gene is TRBJ1-4, the V gene TRBV27, with 10 bases fitting TRBD1. The ends lost 2 bases at V and 8 bases at J; junction bases unmatched: 17. The length of the CDR3 is 19 residues. CDR1 and CDR2 from the germline V gene are MNHEY and SMNVEV (reference sequence). In nucleotides, the CDR3 is TGTGCCAGCAGTTTAAAACCCCGGACAGGGGGGAGCGCTCGGGAAAAACTGTTTTTT. This encodes CASSLKPRTGGSAREKLFF.

This clone was observed a few times. The J gene is TRBJ2-5, the V gene TRBV5-1, with 8 bases identical to TRBD2. V shed 0 bases, J shed 4 bases, and the junction held 11 bases outside the gene matches. The length of the CDR3 is 17 residues. From germline, CDR1 is SGHRS and CDR2 YFSETQ. The CDR3 DNA reads as TGCGCCAGCAGCTTGGTGGGTAGCGGGGCCGTTGTAGAGACCCAGTACTTC. Translated: CASSLVGSGAVVETQYF.

The chain employs TRBV4-1 and TRBJ1-5; weak D call: TRBD1 (5 bases). CDR3 length: 15 amino acids. CDR1 is MGHRA and CDR2 is YSYEKL in the germline V gene. V was shortened by 0 bases and J by 2 bases, with 8 bases between the two germline ends. CDR3 amino acids: CASSQEGVGNQPQHF. CDR3 DNA: TGCGCCAGCAGCCAAGAAGGGGTTGGCAATCAGCCCCAGCATTTT.

V is TRBV19 and J is TRBJ2-1, with D unresolved. The CDR3 runs to 11 residues. Trimming removed 7 bases from V and 10 bases from J, with 11 bases in between. The germline V gene encodes CDR1 LNHDA and CDR2 SQIVND (reference sequence). The CDR3 reads CASTVGWEQFF. In nucleotides, the CDR3 is TGTGCCAGTACCGTTGGCTGGGAGCAGTTCTTC. Full variable domain (outside the CDR3, taken from reference TRBV19 and TRBJ2-1): DGGITQSPKYLFRKEGQNVTLSCEQNLNHDAMYWYRQDPGQGLRLIYYSQIVNDFQKGDIAEGYSVSREKKESFPLTVTSAQKNPTAFYLCASTVGWEQFFGPGTRLTVL.

This clone was counted only a few times. The chain combines TRBV2 with TRBJ1-1; 8 bases are shared with TRBD1. Germline V gives CDR1 SNHLY, CDR2 FYNNEI. The CDR3 is 14 residues long. V lost 7 bases and J lost 3; bases outside the gene matches: 7. CDR3 protein: CASNTDRGDTEAFF. The DNA of the CDR3 is TGTGCCAGCAACACCGACAGGGGAGACACTGAAGCTTTCTTT.

Only one count was recorded for this clone. The V call is TRBV9, the J call TRBJ2-3, with D perhaps matching TRBD2 (5 bases). CDR1 SGDLS and CDR2 YYNGEE come from the germline V gene. The CDR3 sequence is 16 residues long. V gave up 1 base and J gave up 1 base, with 13 bases separating them. The CDR3 here is CASSVHDGGRTDTQYF. CDR3 nucleotides: TGTGCCAGCAGCGTACACGACGGAGGACGCACAGATACGCAGTATTTT.

The chain has TRBV7-2 and TRBJ2-7, with a weak D call TRBD1 (6 bases). Trimming removed 4 bases at V and 6 bases at J, with 10 bases between. Per germline, CDR1 SGHTA and CDR2 FQGNSA. The CDR3 loop spans 12 amino acids. CDR3 DNA: TGTGCCAGCAGCTCCAGGGGCTTCGAGCAGTACTTC. Protein sequence: CASSSRGFEQYF.

This clone was observed a few times. V usage is TRBV5-1 and J usage is TRBJ1-1; 7 bases are shared with TRBD1. Germline V gene lookup returns CDR1 SGHRS and CDR2 YFSETQ. The length of the CDR3 is 13 residues. V was pared by 0 bases and J by 9 bases, with 5 bases of the junction left unmatched. CDR3 protein: CASSLEEQGQAFF. The CDR3 DNA follows: TGCGCCAGCAGCTTGGAGGAACAGGGGCAAGCTTTCTTT. Drawing the rest from reference TRBV5-1 and TRBJ1-1, the complete variable domain is KAGVTQTPRYLIKTRGQQVTLSCSPISGHRSVSWYQQTPGQGLQFLFEYFSETQRNKGNFPGRFSGRQFSNSRSEMNVSTLELGDSALYLCASSLEEQGQAFFGQGTRLTVV.

The chain carries TRBV5-6 and TRBJ1-3; 7 bases map to TRBD1. The CDR3 runs 16 residues. CDR1 is SGHDT and CDR2 is YYEEEE in the germline V gene. V shed 2 bases and J 0 bases; nucleotides not matched to a gene: 5. In nucleotides, the CDR3 is TGTGCCAGCAGCTTCGGACAGGCGAGCTCTGGAAACACCATATATTTT. It translates to CASSFGQASSGNTIYF.

The chain links TRBV7-8 to TRBJ2-7; tentative D call: TRBD1 (6 bases). The CDR3 sequence is 13 residues long. V was shortened by 5 bases and J by 3 bases, with 11 bases between the two germline ends. Germline loops: CDR1 SGHVS, CDR2 FQNEAQ. This chain's CDR3 is CASSANRDYEQYF. In DNA, the CDR3 is TGTGCCAGCAGCGCAAACAGGGACTACGAGCAGTACTTC.

The rearrangement joins TRBV29-1 to TRBJ2-1; D is possibly TRBD2 (5 bases). V was trimmed by 7 bases and J by 8 bases, leaving 15 bases between them. CDR1 and CDR2 (germline): SQVTM, ANQGSEA. CDR3 length equals 12 residues. CDR3 sequence reads: CSAEGKSDEQFF. CDR3 bases: TGCAGCGCCGAGGGCAAAAGCGATGAGCAGTTCTTC.